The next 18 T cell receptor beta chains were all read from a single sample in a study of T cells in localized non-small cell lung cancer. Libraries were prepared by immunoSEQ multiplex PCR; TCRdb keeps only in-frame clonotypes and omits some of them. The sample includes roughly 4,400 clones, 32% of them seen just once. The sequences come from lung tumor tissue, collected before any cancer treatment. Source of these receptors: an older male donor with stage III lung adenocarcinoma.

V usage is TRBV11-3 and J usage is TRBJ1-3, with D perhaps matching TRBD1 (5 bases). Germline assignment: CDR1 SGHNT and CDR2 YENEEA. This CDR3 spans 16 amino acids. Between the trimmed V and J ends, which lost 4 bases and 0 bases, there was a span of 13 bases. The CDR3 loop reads CASSSATDRSGNTIYF. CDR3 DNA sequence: TGTGCCAGCAGCTCCGCGACAGACCGCTCTGGAAACACCATATATTTT. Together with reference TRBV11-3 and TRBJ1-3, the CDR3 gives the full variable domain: EAGVVQSPRYKIIEKKQPVAFWCNPISGHNTLYWYLQNLGQGPELLIRYENEEAVDDSQLPKDRFSAERLKGVDSTLKIQPAELGDSAVYLCASSSATDRSGNTIYFGEGSWLTVV.

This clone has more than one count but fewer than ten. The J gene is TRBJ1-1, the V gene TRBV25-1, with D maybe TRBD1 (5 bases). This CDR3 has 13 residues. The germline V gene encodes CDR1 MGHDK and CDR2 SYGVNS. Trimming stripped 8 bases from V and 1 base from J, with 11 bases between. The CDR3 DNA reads TGTGCCAGCGGGGCTGGGGCGAACACTGAAGCTTTCTTT. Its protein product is CASGAGANTEAFF.

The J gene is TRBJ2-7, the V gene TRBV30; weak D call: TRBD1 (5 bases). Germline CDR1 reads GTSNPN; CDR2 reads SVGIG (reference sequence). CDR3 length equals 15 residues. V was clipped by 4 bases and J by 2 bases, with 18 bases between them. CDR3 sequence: CAWTQGQGPTYEQYF. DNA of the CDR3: TGTGCCTGGACCCAAGGGCAGGGTCCGACCTACGAGCAGTACTTC.

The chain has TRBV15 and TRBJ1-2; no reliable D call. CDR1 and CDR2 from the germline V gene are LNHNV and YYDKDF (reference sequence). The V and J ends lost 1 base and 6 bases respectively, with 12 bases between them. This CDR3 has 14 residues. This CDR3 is CATSRAPPRDGYTF. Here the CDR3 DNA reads TGTGCCACCAGCAGAGCCCCTCCGAGAGATGGCTACACCTTC.

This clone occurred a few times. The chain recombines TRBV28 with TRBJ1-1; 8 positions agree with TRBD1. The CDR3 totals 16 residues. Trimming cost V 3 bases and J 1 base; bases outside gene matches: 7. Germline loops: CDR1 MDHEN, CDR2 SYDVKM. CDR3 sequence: CASSFQSGTGNTEAFF. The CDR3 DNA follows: TGTGCCAGCAGTTTTCAGTCCGGGACAGGGAACACTGAAGCTTTCTTT.

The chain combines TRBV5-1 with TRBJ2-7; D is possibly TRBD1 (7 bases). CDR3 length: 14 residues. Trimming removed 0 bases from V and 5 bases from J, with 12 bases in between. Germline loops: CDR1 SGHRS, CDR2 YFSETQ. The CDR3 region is CASSLETGRNEQYF. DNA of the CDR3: TGCGCCAGCAGCTTGGAGACAGGGAGGAACGAGCAGTACTTC.

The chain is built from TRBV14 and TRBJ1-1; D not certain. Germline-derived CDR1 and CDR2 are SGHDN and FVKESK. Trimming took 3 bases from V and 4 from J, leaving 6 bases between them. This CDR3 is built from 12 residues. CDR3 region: CASSHMGTEAFF. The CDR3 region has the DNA TGTGCCAGCAGCCATATGGGCACTGAAGCTTTCTTT.

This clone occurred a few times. For the CDR3, the DNA is TGTGCCATCAGTGAGTTGGGACTAAGCGACGAGCAGTACTTC. This codes for CAISELGLSDEQYF. The rearrangement links TRBV10-3 to TRBJ2-7; TRBD2 matches 7 bases. The V segment lost 1 base and the J segment 5 bases; nucleotides outside the gene matches: 5. CDR1 ENHRY and CDR2 SYGVKD come from the germline V gene. This CDR3 region has 14 residues.

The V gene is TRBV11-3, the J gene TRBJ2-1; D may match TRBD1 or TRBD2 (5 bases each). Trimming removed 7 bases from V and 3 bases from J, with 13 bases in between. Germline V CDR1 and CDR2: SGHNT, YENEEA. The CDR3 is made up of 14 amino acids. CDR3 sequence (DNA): TGTGCCAGCACACAACGGGGCGGCTACAATGAGCAGTTCTTC. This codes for CASTQRGGYNEQFF.

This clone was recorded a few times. DNA of the CDR3: TGTGCCAGCAGCGTCGGTCTGGCACGGACCTATGAAAAACTGTTTTTT. Its protein is CASSVGLARTYEKLFF. The chain combines TRBV9 with TRBJ1-4; D is undetermined. CDR3 length: 16 amino acids. V lost 2 bases and J 6 bases, leaving 17 bases between the germline ends. Per germline, CDR1 SGDLS and CDR2 YYNGEE.

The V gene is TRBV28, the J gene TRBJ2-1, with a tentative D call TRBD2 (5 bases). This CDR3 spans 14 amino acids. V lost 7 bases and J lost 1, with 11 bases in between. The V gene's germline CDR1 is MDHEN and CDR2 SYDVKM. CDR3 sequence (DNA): TGTGCCAGCAATCATGGGGAGTCCTACAATGAGCAGTTCTTC. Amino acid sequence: CASNHGESYNEQFF.

CDR3 residues: CASSLVEGLARTGELFF. The CDR3 bases are TGCGCCAGCAGCTTAGTTGAAGGACTAGCGCGAACCGGGGAGCTGTTTTTT. The gene calls are TRBV5-1 and TRBJ2-2; 9 bases fit TRBD2. The V segment lost 2 bases and the J segment 5 bases; nucleotides outside the gene matches: 10. Germline loops: CDR1 SGHRS, CDR2 YFSETQ. CDR3 length: 17 amino acids.

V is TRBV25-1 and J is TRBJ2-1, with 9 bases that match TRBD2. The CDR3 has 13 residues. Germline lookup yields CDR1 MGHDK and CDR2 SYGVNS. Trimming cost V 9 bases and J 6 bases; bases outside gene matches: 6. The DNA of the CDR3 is TGTGCCAGTCCTAGCGGGGAAGGCAATGAGCAGTTCTTC. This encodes CASPSGEGNEQFF.

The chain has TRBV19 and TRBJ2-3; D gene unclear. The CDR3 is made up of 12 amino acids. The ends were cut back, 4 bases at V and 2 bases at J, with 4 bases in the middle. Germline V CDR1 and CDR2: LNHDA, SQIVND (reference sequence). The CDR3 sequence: CASSTLTDTQYF. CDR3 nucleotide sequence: TGTGCCAGTAGTACCCTCACAGATACGCAGTATTTT.

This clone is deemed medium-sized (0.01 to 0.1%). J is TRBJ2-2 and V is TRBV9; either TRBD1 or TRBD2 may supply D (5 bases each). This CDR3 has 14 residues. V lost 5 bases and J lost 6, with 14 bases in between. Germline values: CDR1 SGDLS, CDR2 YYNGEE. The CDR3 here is CASSELGTAGELFF. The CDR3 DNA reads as TGTGCCAGCAGTGAACTAGGGACGGCCGGGGAGCTGTTTTTT.

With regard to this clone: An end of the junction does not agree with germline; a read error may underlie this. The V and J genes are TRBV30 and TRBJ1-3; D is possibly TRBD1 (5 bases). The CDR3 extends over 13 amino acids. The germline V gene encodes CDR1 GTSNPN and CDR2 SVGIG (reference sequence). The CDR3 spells CAATHLTTGLSDF. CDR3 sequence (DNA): TGTGCCGCGACCCACCTCACCACAGGTCTTTCGGATTTT.

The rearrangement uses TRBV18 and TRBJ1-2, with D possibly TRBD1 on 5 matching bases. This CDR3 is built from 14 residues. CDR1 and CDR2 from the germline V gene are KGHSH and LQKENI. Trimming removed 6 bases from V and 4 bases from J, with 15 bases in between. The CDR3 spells CASSPGLVGYGYTF. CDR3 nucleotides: TGTGCCAGCTCCCCAGGGTTAGTCGGCTATGGCTACACCTTC. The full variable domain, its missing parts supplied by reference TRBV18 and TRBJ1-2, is NAGVMQNPRHLVRRRGQEARLRCSPMKGHSHVYWYRQLPEEGLKFMVYLQKENIIDESGMPKERFSAEFPKEGPSILRIQQVVRGDSAAYFCASSPGLVGYGYTFGSGTRLTVV.

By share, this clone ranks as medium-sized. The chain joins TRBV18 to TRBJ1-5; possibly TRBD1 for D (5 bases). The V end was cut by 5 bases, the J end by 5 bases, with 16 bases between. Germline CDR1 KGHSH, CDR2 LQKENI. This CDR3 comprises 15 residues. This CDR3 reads CASSVQPGDDQPQHF. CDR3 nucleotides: TGTGCCAGCTCAGTCCAGCCGGGGGACGATCAGCCCCAGCATTTT.